This is a list of T cell receptor beta chains from one sample in a study of T cells in Graves' hyperthyroidism and ophthalmopathy. TCRdb reprocessed the multiplex PCR reads with MiXCR, giving one entry per CDR3 protein. The sample includes about 290,000 distinct CDR3 sequences, 13% to 15% of them seen just once. Sample: blood. The receptor set was obtained from a woman between 45 and 60 years old with Graves' hyperthyroidism that later progressed to Graves' ophthalmopathy. Both conserved end residues are part of each CDR3. Each record gives: J gene, V gene, clone size, D gene, CDR3 DNA, CDR3 protein. A D gene is named only where the DNA matches it firmly. Clone size is given for some rows only: seen once, a few or many times, or a class if the clone is expanded.

TRBJ2-2	TRBV20-1	few	TRBD1	TGCAGTCCTCAGGGGGATTACACCGGGGAGCTGTTTTTT	CSPQGDYTGELFF
TRBJ1-1	TRBV20-1	many	-	TGCAGTGCTAGGCCCCTCCCGTCCTTACGGACTGAAGCTTTCTTT	CSARPLPSLRTEAFF
TRBJ2-7	TRBV18	many	TRBD2	TGTGCCAGCTCACCAGCTAGCGGGAGCCCCTCCTACGAGCAGTACTTC	CASSPASGSPSYEQYF
TRBJ2-5	TRBV5-1	many	TRBD1	TGCGCCAGCAGCTTGTCGACAGGGGGCCCACAAGAGACCCAGTACTTC	CASSLSTGGPQETQYF
TRBJ1-4	TRBV7-9	-	-	TGTGCCAGCAGCTTAGAGAGGGCAGGCACAAAACTGTTTTTT	CASSLERAGTKLFF
TRBJ2-1	TRBV7-9	many	-	TGTGCCAGCAGCTCGAGCGCGTGGAGGTACAATGAGCAGTTCTTC	CASSSSAWRYNEQFF
TRBJ2-1	TRBV7-9	many	-	TGTGCCAGCAGCTATCTAGCATCCAATGAGCAGTTCTTC	CASSYLASNEQFF
TRBJ1-1	TRBV18	many	TRBD1	TGTGCCAGCTCAGACGGACAAACAGGGGTTGAAGCTTTCTTT	CASSDGQTGVEAFF
TRBJ2-7	TRBV18	many	TRBD1	TGTGCCAGCTCGTCGGGACAGTTCTACGAGCAGTACTTC	CASSSGQFYEQYF
TRBJ1-3	TRBV6-5	few	-	TGTGCCAGCAGTTACTACCCGTTAGGGGCCGGTGGTGGAAACACCATATATTTT	CASSYYPLGAGGGNTIYF
TRBJ2-5	TRBV28	many	-	TGTGCCAGCAGTTCTCGCGAGACCCAGTACTTC	CASSSRETQYF
TRBJ2-1	TRBV9	-	TRBD2	TGTGCCAGCAGCGTAGGGGGACTAGCTGGGACGAATGAGCAGTTCTTC	CASSVGGLAGTNEQFF
TRBJ2-5	TRBV3-1	-	TRBD2	TGTGCCAGCAGCCCCCTGCGGACTAGCGGGAGAACGGAGACCCAGTACTTC	CASSPLRTSGRTETQYF
TRBJ2-6	TRBV6-2/TRBV6-3	-	-	TGTGCCAGCAGTTACTCGGTCAGGCCGAGCTCTGGGGCCAACGTCCTGACTTTC	CASSYSVRPSSGANVLTF